This entry lists 11 T cell receptor beta chains sequenced from one sample in a study of shared clonotypes between healthy human individuals. The protocol was immunoSEQ multiplex PCR, while the TCRdb copy is restricted to in-frame clones and leaves out a portion. The data show fewer than 400,000 clones, 74% seen once. The sequencing sample was made of memory CD4+ T cells sorted from blood. As to subset: CD45RA-negative fraction. The receptor set was obtained from a man under 40 in good health.

The chain uses TRBV28 and TRBJ1-3; D gene unclear. This CDR3 spans 16 amino acids. V lost 7 bases to trimming and J lost 0 bases, with 16 bases between them. CDR1 MDHEN and CDR2 SYDVKM come from the germline V gene. CDR3 sequence (DNA): TGTGCCAGCACGGAAGGCCGGCGCCACTCTGGAAACACCATATATTTT. It encodes CASTEGRRHSGNTIYF.

J is TRBJ2-6 and V is TRBV9, with 8 bases lining up with TRBD2. The J segment lost 4 bases and the V segment lost 0 bases, leaving 12 bases of the junction unmatched. Per the germline V gene, CDR1 is SGDLS and CDR2 is YYNGEE. The CDR3 consists of 19 residues. The CDR3 nucleotides are TGTGCCAGCAGCGTAGGGCTTTTTGCGGGAGGATCCGGGGCCAACGTCCTGACTTTC. Protein sequence: CASSVGLFAGGSGANVLTF.

This chain uses TRBV23-1 with TRBJ2-1; D could derive from TRBD1 or TRBD2 (5 bases each). TRBV23-1 is reported as an ORF; its role is uncertain. The CDR3 contains 16 residues. The V end lost 4 bases, the J end lost 0 bases, and 13 bases lay between the germline ends. The CDR3 region has the DNA TGCGCCAGCAGTCCCATGGGACGGTTCTCCTACAATGAGCAGTTCTTC. Its protein product is CASSPMGRFSYNEQFF.

The chain links TRBV28 to TRBJ1-1, with unresolved D. Germline loops: CDR1 MDHEN, CDR2 SYDVKM. V shed 3 bases and J shed 1 base, with 15 bases lying between them. The length of the CDR3 is 16 residues. CDR3 residues: CASSFRTVGRNTEAFF. For the CDR3, the DNA is TGTGCCAGCAGTTTTCGGACGGTCGGCCGGAACACTGAAGCTTTCTTT. Full variable domain (missing parts from reference TRBV28 and TRBJ1-1): DVKVTQSSRYLVKRTGEKVFLECVQDMDHENMFWYRQDPGLGLRLIYFSYDVKMKEKGDIPEGYSVSREKKERFSLILESASTNQTSMYLCASSFRTVGRNTEAFFGQGTRLTVV.

CDR3 in DNA: TGCGCCAGCAGCCAACAACAGGGATTTGATTCACCCCTCCACTTT. This sequence encodes CASSQQQGFDSPLHF. The V call is TRBV5-1, the J call TRBJ1-6, with D tentatively TRBD1 (6 bases). Germline V gives CDR1 SGHRS, CDR2 YFSETQ. V was trimmed by 4 bases and J by 8 bases, leaving 16 bases between them. The CDR3 loop spans 15 amino acids.

This clone was seen repeatedly, ten times or more. The chain joins TRBV7-9 to TRBJ2-7, with TRBD2 as a possible D gene (6 bases). The CDR3 length is 14 residues. V was pared by 4 bases and J by 2 bases, with 12 bases between. The germline V gene has CDR1 SEHNR and CDR2 FQNEAQ (reference sequence). As DNA, the CDR3 is TGTGCCAGCAGCTCCCGCGGCGGGACCTACGAGCAGTACTTC. This encodes CASSSRGGTYEQYF.

The chain couples TRBV6-1 to TRBJ2-6; TRBD2 is a possible D gene (6 bases). This CDR3 contains 19 residues. Germline CDR1 is MNHNS and CDR2 is SASEGT. With 4 bases removed from V and 2 bases from J, the gap between germline ends came to 21 bases. The CDR3 sequence is CASSGMGASGLAGANVLTF. CDR3 sequence (DNA): TGTGCCAGCAGTGGAATGGGTGCAAGCGGGCTGGCTGGGGCCAACGTCCTGACTTTC.

This clone was seen a few times. V usage is TRBV5-1 and J usage is TRBJ1-1, with D possibly matching TRBD1 (6 bases). This CDR3 region has 14 residues. Germline loops: CDR1 SGHRS, CDR2 YFSETQ. Deletions cut 2 bases from V and 4 bases from J, with 12 bases between. The CDR3 here is CASSFAGAGTEAFF. CDR3 nucleotides: TGCGCCAGCAGCTTTGCAGGGGCGGGCACTGAAGCTTTCTTT.

The genes are TRBV5-4 and TRBJ2-6; perhaps TRBD2 as D (5 bases). Trimming cost V 6 bases and J 2 bases, with 18 bases left between them. There are 17 residues in the CDR3. Per the germline V gene, CDR1 is SGHNT and CDR2 is YYREEE (reference sequence). The CDR3 protein is CASTRSSAYTGANVLTF. In nucleotides, the CDR3 is TGTGCCAGCACCCGGAGTAGCGCGTATACTGGGGCCAACGTCCTGACTTTC.

The chain links TRBV12-5 to TRBJ2-1, with 7 bases that match TRBD1. CDR3 length equals 13 residues. In germline, CDR1 is LGHNT, CDR2 FRNRAP. V trimming: 9 bases; J trimming: 7 bases; junction bases outside the gene matches: 9. The CDR3 coding sequence is TGTGCTAGCTCTCCTGACAGGGAGAATGAGCAGTTCTTC. Its protein is CASSPDRENEQFF.

This clone has just one count. The genes are TRBV28 and TRBJ2-7; D is uncertain. This CDR3 spans 12 amino acids. V dropped 1 base and J dropped 6 bases, with 7 bases sitting between them. Germline loops: CDR1 MDHEN, CDR2 SYDVKM. The CDR3 sequence: CASSLSRAEQYF. CDR3 nucleotides: TGTGCCAGCAGTTTATCCCGGGCCGAGCAGTACTTC.